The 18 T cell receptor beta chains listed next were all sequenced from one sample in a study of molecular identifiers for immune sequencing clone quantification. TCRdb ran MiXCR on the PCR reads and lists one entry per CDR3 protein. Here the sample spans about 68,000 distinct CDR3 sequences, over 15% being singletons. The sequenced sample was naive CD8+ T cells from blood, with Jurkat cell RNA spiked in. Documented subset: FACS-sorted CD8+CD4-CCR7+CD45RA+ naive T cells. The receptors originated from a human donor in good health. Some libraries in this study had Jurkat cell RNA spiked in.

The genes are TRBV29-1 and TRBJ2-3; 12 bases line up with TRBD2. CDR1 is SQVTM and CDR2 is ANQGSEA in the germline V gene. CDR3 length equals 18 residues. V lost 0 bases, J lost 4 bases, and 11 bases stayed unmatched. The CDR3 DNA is TGCAGCGTTGAAGACCCGCCTCCTAGCGGGAGGGCGGCAGATACGCAGTATTTT. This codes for CSVEDPPPSGRAADTQYF.

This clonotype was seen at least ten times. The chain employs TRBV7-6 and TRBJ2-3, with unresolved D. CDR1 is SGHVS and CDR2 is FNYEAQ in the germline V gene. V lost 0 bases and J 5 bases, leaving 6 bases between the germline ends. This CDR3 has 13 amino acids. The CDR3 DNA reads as TGTGCCAGCAGCTTAGCGGGGATAGATACGCAGTATTTT. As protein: CASSLAGIDTQYF.

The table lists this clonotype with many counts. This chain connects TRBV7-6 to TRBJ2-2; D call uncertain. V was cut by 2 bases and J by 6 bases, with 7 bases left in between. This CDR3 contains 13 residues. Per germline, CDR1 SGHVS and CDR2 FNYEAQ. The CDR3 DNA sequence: TGTGCCAGCAGCTTAAACTCGGCCGGGGAGCTGTTTTTT. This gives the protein CASSLNSAGELFF.

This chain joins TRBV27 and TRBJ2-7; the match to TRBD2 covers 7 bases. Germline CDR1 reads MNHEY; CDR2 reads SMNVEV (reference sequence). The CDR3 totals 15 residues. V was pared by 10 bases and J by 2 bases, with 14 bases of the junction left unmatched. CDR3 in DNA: TGTGCCATCGCGCCCGGACCAGCGGGAACCTACGAGCAGTACTTC. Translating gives CAIAPGPAGTYEQYF.

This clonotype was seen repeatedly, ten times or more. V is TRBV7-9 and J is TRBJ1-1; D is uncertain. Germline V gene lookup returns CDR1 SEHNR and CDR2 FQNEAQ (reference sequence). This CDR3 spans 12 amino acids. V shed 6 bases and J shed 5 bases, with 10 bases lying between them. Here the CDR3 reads CASSDGWTEAFF. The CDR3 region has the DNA TGTGCCAGCAGTGACGGGTGGACTGAAGCTTTCTTT.

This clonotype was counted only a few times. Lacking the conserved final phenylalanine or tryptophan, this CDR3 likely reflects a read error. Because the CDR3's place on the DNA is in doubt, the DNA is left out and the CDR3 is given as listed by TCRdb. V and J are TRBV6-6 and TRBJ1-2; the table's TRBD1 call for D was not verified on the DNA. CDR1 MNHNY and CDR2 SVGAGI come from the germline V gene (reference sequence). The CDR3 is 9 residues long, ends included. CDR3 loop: CASRVQGVP.

The CDR3 is CASSLQGGGTTDTQYF. DNA for the CDR3: TGTGCCAGCAGCTTACAGGGGGGGGGGACCACAGATACGCAGTATTTT. V is TRBV7-6 and J is TRBJ2-3; D possibly matches TRBD1 or TRBD2 (7 bases each). With 2 bases removed from V and 2 bases from J, the gap between germline ends came to 14 bases. CDR3 length: 16 amino acids. Germline V gives CDR1 SGHVS, CDR2 FNYEAQ.

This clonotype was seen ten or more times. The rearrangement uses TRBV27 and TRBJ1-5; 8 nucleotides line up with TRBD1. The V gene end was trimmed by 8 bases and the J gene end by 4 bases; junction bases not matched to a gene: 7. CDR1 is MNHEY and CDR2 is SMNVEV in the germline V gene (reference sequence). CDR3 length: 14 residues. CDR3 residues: CASGLTGGNQPQHF. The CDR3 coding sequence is TGTGCCAGCGGACTTACAGGGGGTAATCAGCCCCAGCATTTT.

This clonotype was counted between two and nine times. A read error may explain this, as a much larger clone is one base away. CDR3 sequence: CASRPRDRTNEQYF. CDR3 coding DNA: TGTGCCAGCAGACCTAGGGACAGGACGAACGAGCAGTACTTC. The gene calls are TRBV6-5 and TRBJ2-7, with TRBD1 matching over 8 bases. The CDR3 length is 14 residues. Looked up from germline, CDR1 is MNHEY and CDR2 is SVGAGI. V shed 6 bases and J 5 bases; nucleotides not matched to a gene: 9.

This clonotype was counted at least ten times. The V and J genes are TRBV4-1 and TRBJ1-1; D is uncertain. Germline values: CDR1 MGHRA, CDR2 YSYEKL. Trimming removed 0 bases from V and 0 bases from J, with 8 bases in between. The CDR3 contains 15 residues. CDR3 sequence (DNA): TGCGCCAGCAGCCAAGAGTTGACACTGAACACTGAAGCTTTCTTT. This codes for CASSQELTLNTEAFF.

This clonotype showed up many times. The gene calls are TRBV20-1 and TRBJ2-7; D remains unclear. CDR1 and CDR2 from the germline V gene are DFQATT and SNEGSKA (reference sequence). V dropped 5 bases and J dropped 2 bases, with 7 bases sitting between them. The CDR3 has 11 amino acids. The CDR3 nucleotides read TGCAGTGCTCTCCGGGCCTACGAGCAGTACTTC. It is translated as CSALRAYEQYF.

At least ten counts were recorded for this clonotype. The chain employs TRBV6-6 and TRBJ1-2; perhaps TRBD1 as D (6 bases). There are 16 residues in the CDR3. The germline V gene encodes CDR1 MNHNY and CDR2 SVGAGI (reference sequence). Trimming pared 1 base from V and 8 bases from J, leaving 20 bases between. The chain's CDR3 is CASSYLRQMAGEGYTF. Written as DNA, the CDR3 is TGTGCCAGCAGTTACTTAAGACAGATGGCAGGGGAAGGCTACACCTTC.

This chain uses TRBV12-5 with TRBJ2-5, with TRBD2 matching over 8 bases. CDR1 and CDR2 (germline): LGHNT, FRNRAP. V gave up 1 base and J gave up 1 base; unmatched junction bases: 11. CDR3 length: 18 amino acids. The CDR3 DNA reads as TGTGCTAGTGGTTTGGCTGTAGCGGGACCCCCGCTCCAAGAGACCCAGTACTTC. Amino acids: CASGLAVAGPPLQETQYF.

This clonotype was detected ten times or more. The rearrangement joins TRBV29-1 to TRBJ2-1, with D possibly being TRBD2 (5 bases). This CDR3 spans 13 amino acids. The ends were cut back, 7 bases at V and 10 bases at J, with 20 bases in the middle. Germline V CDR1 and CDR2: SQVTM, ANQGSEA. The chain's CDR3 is CSAAAGGLLEQFF. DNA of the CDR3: TGCAGCGCGGCGGCTGGAGGCTTACTCGAGCAGTTCTTC.

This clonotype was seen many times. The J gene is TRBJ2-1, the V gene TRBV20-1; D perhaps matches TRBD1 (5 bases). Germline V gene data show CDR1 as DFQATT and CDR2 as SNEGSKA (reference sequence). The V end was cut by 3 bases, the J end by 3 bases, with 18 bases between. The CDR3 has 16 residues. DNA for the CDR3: TGCAGTGCTAGCTCAGGGCCATCGAGGTTCTACAATGAGCAGTTCTTC. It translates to CSASSGPSRFYNEQFF.

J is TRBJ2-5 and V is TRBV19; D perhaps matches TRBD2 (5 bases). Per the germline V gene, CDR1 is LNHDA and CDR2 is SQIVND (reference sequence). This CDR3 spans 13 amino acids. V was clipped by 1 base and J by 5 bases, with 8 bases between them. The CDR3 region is CASSIVGGETQYF. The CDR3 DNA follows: TGTGCCAGTAGTATAGTCGGCGGGGAGACCCAGTACTTC. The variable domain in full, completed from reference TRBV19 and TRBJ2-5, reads DGGITQSPKYLFRKEGQNVTLSCEQNLNHDAMYWYRQDPGQGLRLIYYSQIVNDFQKGDIAEGYSVSREKKESFPLTVTSAQKNPTAFYLCASSIVGGETQYFGPGTRLLVL.

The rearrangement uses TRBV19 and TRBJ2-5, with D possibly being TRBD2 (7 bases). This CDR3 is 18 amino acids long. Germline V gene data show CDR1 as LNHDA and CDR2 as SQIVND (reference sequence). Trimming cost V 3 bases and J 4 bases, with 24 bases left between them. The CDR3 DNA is TGTGCCAGTAGTATTAACTTTTTTGTGGGAGGGGGTGTAGAGACCCAGTACTTC. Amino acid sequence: CASSINFFVGGGVETQYF.

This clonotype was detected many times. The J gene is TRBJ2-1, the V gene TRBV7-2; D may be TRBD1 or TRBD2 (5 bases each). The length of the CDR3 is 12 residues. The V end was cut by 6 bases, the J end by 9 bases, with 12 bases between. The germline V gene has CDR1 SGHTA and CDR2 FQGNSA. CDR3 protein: CASRGWGSEQFF. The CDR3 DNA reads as TGTGCCAGCAGGGGGTGGGGGTCTGAGCAGTTCTTC. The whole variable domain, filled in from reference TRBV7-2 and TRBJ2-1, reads GAGVSQSPSNKVTEKGKDVELRCDPISGHTALYWYRQSLGQGLEFLIYFQGNSAPDKSGLPSDRFSAERTGGSVSTLTIQRTQQEDSAVYLCASRGWGSEQFFGPGTRLTVL.